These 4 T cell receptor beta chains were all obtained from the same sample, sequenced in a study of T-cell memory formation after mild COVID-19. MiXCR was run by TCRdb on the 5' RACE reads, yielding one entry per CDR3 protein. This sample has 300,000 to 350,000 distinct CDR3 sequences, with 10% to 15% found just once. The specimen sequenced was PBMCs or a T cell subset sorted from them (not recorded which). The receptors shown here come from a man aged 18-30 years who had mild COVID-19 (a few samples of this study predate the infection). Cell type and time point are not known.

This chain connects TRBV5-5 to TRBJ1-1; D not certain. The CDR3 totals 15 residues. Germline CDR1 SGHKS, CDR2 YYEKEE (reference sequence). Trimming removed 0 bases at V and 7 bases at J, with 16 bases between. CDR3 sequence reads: CASSLDAGYAFEAFF. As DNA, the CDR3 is TGTGCCAGCAGCTTGGACGCAGGCTACGCTTTTGAAGCTTTCTTT.

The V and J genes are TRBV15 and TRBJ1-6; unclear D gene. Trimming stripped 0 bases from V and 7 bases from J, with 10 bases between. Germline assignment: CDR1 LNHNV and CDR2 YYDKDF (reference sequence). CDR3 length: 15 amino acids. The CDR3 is CATSRDPAENSPLHF. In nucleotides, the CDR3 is TGTGCCACCAGCAGAGATCCAGCCGAAAATTCACCCCTCCACTTT.

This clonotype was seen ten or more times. The CDR3 reads CASSLEGYRETQYF. CDR3 DNA: TGCGCCAGCAGCTTGGAAGGGTATCGCGAGACCCAGTACTTC. The chain employs TRBV5-1 and TRBJ2-5; no reliable D call. Deletions cut 0 bases from V and 5 bases from J, with 11 bases between. This CDR3 has 14 residues. Germline V gives CDR1 SGHRS, CDR2 YFSETQ.

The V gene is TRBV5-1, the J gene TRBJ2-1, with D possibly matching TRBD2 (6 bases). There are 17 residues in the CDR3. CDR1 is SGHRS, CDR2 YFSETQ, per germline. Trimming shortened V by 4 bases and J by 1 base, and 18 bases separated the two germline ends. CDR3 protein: CASSMTVHGGSYNEQFF. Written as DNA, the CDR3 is TGCGCCAGCAGCATGACAGTTCACGGGGGTTCCTACAATGAGCAGTTCTTC.